This T cell receptor beta chain emerged from a study of shared clonotypes between healthy human individuals. TCRdb keeps only in-frame clones here, not all; method: immunoSEQ multiplex PCR. The data show 2,500,000 or so clones, approximately 90% seen once. There are 14 residues in the CDR3. The trim removed 5 bases at V and 9 bases at J, leaving 5 bases unmatched. Germline V gene data show CDR1 as MGHRA and CDR2 as YSYEKL. This clone has a single count. The TCR comes from a man aged 18 to 29 in good health. The rearrangement uses TRBV4-1 and TRBJ2-1, with 12 bases fitting TRBD2. Sequenced sample: naive CD4+ T cells sorted from blood. Regarding subset: CD45RA+ positively selected. CDR3 nucleotide sequence: TGCGCCAGCAGCTCCACTAGCGGGAGGATTGAGCAGTTCTTC. Translating gives CASSSTSGRIEQFF.